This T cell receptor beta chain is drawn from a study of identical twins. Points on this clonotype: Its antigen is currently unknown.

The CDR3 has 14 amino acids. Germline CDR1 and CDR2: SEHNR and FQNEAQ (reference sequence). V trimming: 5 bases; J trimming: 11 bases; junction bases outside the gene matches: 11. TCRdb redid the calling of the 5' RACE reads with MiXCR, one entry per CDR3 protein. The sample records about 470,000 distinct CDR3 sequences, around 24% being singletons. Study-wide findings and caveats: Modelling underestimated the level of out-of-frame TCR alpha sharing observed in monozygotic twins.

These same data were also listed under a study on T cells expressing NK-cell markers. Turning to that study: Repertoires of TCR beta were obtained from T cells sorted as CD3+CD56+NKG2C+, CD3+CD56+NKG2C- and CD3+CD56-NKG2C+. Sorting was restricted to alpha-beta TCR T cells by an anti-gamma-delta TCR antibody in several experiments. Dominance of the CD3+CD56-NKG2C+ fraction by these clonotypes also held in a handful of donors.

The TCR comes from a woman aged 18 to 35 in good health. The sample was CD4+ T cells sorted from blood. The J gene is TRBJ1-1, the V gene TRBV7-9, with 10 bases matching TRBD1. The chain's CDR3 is CASSPYGQGEVAFF. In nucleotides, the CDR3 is TGTGCCAGCAGCCCTTACGGACAGGGGGAGGTGGCTTTCTTT.